This T cell receptor beta chain was sequenced in a study of blood T cell repertoires in COVID-19. In the source study's methods: Amplification of reference gene primers was used by the study to estimate nucleated cell counts. Data came from immunoSEQ multiplex PCR; TCRdb stores just in-frame clones and leaves some out. V, J and clone size were drawn from that table, and D and trimming were deduced from the DNA. The sample gives roughly 400,000 clones, nearly 90% of which show up once; about 1.5% is in the top ten. Enrolled through a virtual design, the participants were between about 18 and 100 years of age and came from 24 US areas. A COVID-19 case was met by exposed participants within 2 weeks before study entry. There are a few counts of this clone. The CDR3 contains 15 residues. The germline CDR1 and CDR2 sequences are SGHRS and YFSETQ. V was clipped by 7 bases and J by 4 bases, with 17 bases between them.

Source material: PBMCs or T cells enriched from blood (not recorded which). V and J are TRBV5-1 and TRBJ2-2; D possibly corresponds to TRBD2 (7 bases). This receptor was identified in a woman between 18 and 30 years old who had been exposed to COVID-19. The CDR3 coding sequence is TGCGCCAGCTCCCTGAGGGGGAGGGCCACCGGGGAGCTGTTTTTT. This codes for CASSLRGRATGELFF.